The rows below give T cell receptor beta chains drawn from one sample of a study of cytomegalovirus exposure and HLA in healthy donors. The protocol was immunoSEQ multiplex PCR, while the TCRdb copy is restricted to in-frame clones and leaves out a portion. The table has around 170,000 clones, 65% to 85% seen once; the top ten hold 1.3%. Sequencing was done on a sample of PBMCs. These TCRs come from a man over 45 in good health and CMV-seropositive. Each CDR3 is given with its conserved first and last residue. D genes are given only for firm matches. Clone size, where shown, is once, few, many, or a class for clones that have expanded.

size: -
V: TRBV11-2
D: -
J: TRBJ2-1
DNA: TGTGCCAGCAGCTTTGAGACAGCTCCCTACAATGAGCAGTTCTTC
CDR3: CASSFETAPYNEQFF

size: -
V: TRBV6-5
D: TRBD1
J: TRBJ1-2
DNA: TGTGCCAGCAGTTACTTGACAGGGGGTGGCTACACCTTC
CDR3: CASSYLTGGGYTF

size: -
V: TRBV5-4
D: TRBD1
J: TRBJ1-1
DNA: TGTGCCAGCAGCTTGGCAGGGGGGAACACTGAAGCTTTCTTT
CDR3: CASSLAGGNTEAFF

size: few
V: TRBV5-6
D: TRBD2
J: TRBJ2-1
DNA: TGTGCCAGCAGCGGTAGCGGGAGACCCTACAATGAGCAGTTCTTC
CDR3: CASSGSGRPYNEQFF

size: -
V: TRBV21-1
D: -
J: TRBJ2-2
DNA: TGTGCCAGCAGCAAAGAGGATCCCGGGACAGGGGGCGGCGGGGAGCTGTTTTTT
CDR3: CASSKEDPGTGGGGELFF

size: -
V: TRBV9
D: TRBD2
J: TRBJ2-2
DNA: TGTGCCAGCAGCGAGACTAGCGGATTATCGAACACCGGGGAGCTGTTTTTT
CDR3: CASSETSGLSNTGELFF

size: -
V: TRBV27
D: -
J: TRBJ1-1
DNA: TGTGCCAGCAGTTCAGACTTAGAGAACACTGAAGCTTTCTTT
CDR3: CASSSDLENTEAFF

size: -
V: TRBV6-5
D: -
J: TRBJ1-2
DNA: TGTGCCAGCAGTTACCTCATCCCCGGGGCTAACTATGGCTACACCTTC
CDR3: CASSYLIPGANYGYTF

size: -
V: TRBV18
D: -
J: TRBJ1-5
DNA: TGTGCCAGCTCACCAGGGTCAGGGAATCAGCCCCAGCATTTT
CDR3: CASSPGSGNQPQHF

size: few
V: TRBV7-3
D: -
J: TRBJ1-5
DNA: TGTGCCAGCAGCCGGTATGGGCCCCAGCATTTT
CDR3: CASSRYGPQHF

size: -
V: TRBV7-8
D: TRBD1
J: TRBJ1-3
DNA: TGTGCCAGCAGCTCAGACAGGGCAAATGGAAACACCATATATTTT
CDR3: CASSSDRANGNTIYF

size: -
V: TRBV30
D: -
J: TRBJ1-3
DNA: TGTGCCTGGGGGGGGTTCTCGGGAAACACCATATATTTT
CDR3: CAWGGFSGNTIYF

size: -
V: TRBV7-2
D: TRBD2
J: TRBJ2-7
DNA: TGTGCCAGCAGCTCCCTCCGACTAGCGGGAGCCGAGCAGTACTTC
CDR3: CASSSLRLAGAEQYF

size: -
V: TRBV7-9
D: -
J: TRBJ2-3
DNA: TGTGCCAGCAGCTTAGCGCCTGCGAGTTTCCCCACAGATACGCAGTATTTT
CDR3: CASSLAPASFPTDTQYF

size: -
V: TRBV28
D: -
J: TRBJ2-7
DNA: TGTGCCAGCAGTTTAAAGAGTGGGAGGCAGTCCTACGAGCAGTACTTC
CDR3: CASSLKSGRQSYEQYF

size: -
V: TRBV30
D: -
J: TRBJ1-5
DNA: TGTGCCTGGCCTCCGGGGGGCATAAGCAATCAGCCCCAGCATTTT
CDR3: CAWPPGGISNQPQHF

size: once
V: TRBV19
D: TRBD2
J: TRBJ2-7
DNA: TGTGCCAGTAGTGAACCGGGACTAGGTACCTACGAGCAGTACTTC
CDR3: CASSEPGLGTYEQYF

size: -
V: TRBV14
D: TRBD2
J: TRBJ2-1
DNA: TGTGCCAGCAGCCCCCCGGGACTAGCGGGGGCCAATGAGCAGTTCTTC
CDR3: CASSPPGLAGANEQFF

size: -
V: TRBV5-5
D: -
J: TRBJ1-1
DNA: TGTGCCAGCAGCTCCCTCGGCGGGACTAAGAACACTGAAGCTTTCTTT
CDR3: CASSSLGGTKNTEAFF

size: once
V: TRBV28
D: -
J: TRBJ1-1
DNA: TGTGCCAGCAGTACTAACGGTGGAACTGAAGCTTTCTTT
CDR3: CASSTNGGTEAFF

size: -
V: TRBV4-1
D: -
J: TRBJ2-1
DNA: TGCGCCAGCAGCCAACCCCGGGGGATGCGGTTCTTC
CDR3: CASSQPRGMRFF

size: -
V: TRBV5-1
D: TRBD2
J: TRBJ2-2
DNA: TGCGCCAGCACCAGGGACTATTTAAACACCGGGGAGCTGTTTTTT
CDR3: CASTRDYLNTGELFF

size: -
V: TRBV4-3
D: -
J: TRBJ1-2
DNA: TGCGCCAGCAGCCAATCGGGGGGGACGGACTATGGCTACACCTTC
CDR3: CASSQSGGTDYGYTF

size: once
V: TRBV4-1
D: TRBD1
J: TRBJ2-5
DNA: TGCGCCAGCAGACCCTCTGGGACAGGGAAAGAGACCCAGTACTTC
CDR3: CASRPSGTGKETQYF

size: -
V: TRBV7-2
D: TRBD2
J: TRBJ2-3
DNA: TGTGCCAGCAGCTTAGGTAGCGGGGGGGCCTTCAGCACAGATACGCAGTATTTT
CDR3: CASSLGSGGAFSTDTQYF

size: few
V: TRBV7-7
D: TRBD2
J: TRBJ2-7
DNA: TGTGCTAGCAGCCCCGGGGTAGCGGGGGCGCAGTACTTC
CDR3: CASSPGVAGAQYF

size: -
V: TRBV5-1
D: TRBD2
J: TRBJ2-1
DNA: TGCGCCAGCTGTCTAGCGGGAAACAATGAGCAGTTCTTC
CDR3: CASCLAGNNEQFF

size: -
V: TRBV5-8
D: TRBD1
J: TRBJ2-2
DNA: TGTGCCACGTACGCAGGGGGATTGAACACCGGGGAGCTGTTTTTT
CDR3: CATYAGGLNTGELFF

size: -
V: TRBV30
D: -
J: TRBJ1-6
DNA: TGTGCCTGGTCAGGACAGATTTATAATTCACCCCTCCACTTT
CDR3: CAWSGQIYNSPLHF

size: -
V: TRBV6-5
D: -
J: TRBJ2-5
DNA: TGTGCCAGCAGTTACTTGCGCCAAGAGACCCAGTACTTC
CDR3: CASSYLRQETQYF

size: -
V: TRBV27
D: TRBD2
J: TRBJ2-7
DNA: TGTGCCAGCAGTTTAGGGCGTACGGGAGGGCCCTACGAGCAGTACTTC
CDR3: CASSLGRTGGPYEQYF

size: few
V: TRBV11-2
D: -
J: TRBJ2-2
DNA: TGTGCCAGCAGCTTAGGCGCAGGGACTGGCACCGGGGAGCTGTTTTTT
CDR3: CASSLGAGTGTGELFF

size: -
V: TRBV15
D: -
J: TRBJ1-4
DNA: TGTGCCACCAGCAGAGATATAGAGGGGGGGACTAATGAAAAACTGTTTTTT
CDR3: CATSRDIEGGTNEKLFF

size: -
V: TRBV9
D: TRBD1
J: TRBJ1-2
DNA: TGTGCCAGCAGCGCCCCGACAGGGACAATCGACTATGGCTACACCTTC
CDR3: CASSAPTGTIDYGYTF

size: -
V: TRBV21-1
D: -
J: TRBJ1-5
DNA: TGTGCCAGCAGCAAAGCGGGGCCCCTCGGCAATCAGCCCCAGCATTTT
CDR3: CASSKAGPLGNQPQHF

size: few
V: TRBV6-6
D: TRBD1
J: TRBJ2-7
DNA: TGTGCCAGCAGGAATCCCGGGACAGGGGGGTACGAGCAGTACTTC
CDR3: CASRNPGTGGYEQYF

size: -
V: TRBV5-4
D: -
J: TRBJ1-1
DNA: TGTGCCAGCACCCCGGGGGGTGACACTGAAGCTTTCTTT
CDR3: CASTPGGDTEAFF

size: -
V: TRBV6-5
D: TRBD2
J: TRBJ2-1
DNA: TGTGCCAGCAGGGGCGGGACTAGGGGTTACAATGAGCAGTTCTTC
CDR3: CASRGGTRGYNEQFF

size: -
V: TRBV5-1
D: -
J: TRBJ2-5
DNA: TGCGCCAGCAGCTCGAGGGGAGGCGCGGAGACCCAGTACTTC
CDR3: CASSSRGGAETQYF

size: -
V: TRBV7-2
D: -
J: TRBJ2-1
DNA: TGTGCCAGCAGGCCCAGGGTTGATGAGCAGTTCTTC
CDR3: CASRPRVDEQFF

size: -
V: TRBV19
D: -
J: TRBJ2-7
DNA: TGTGCCAGTAGTAATATCTACGAGCAGTACTTC
CDR3: CASSNIYEQYF

size: few
V: TRBV10-3
D: -
J: TRBJ1-1
DNA: TGTGCCATCAGTGAGTCAGGGGTTTCGAACACTGAAGCTTTCTTT
CDR3: CAISESGVSNTEAFF

size: -
V: TRBV5-1
D: TRBD2
J: TRBJ2-1
DNA: TGCGCCAGCTCGGGCGGGAGGCCCGATGAGCAGTTCTTC
CDR3: CASSGGRPDEQFF

size: few
V: TRBV30
D: -
J: TRBJ1-5
DNA: TGTGCCTGGAGTGTACAGTCTGGCAGCAATCAGCCCCAGCATTTT
CDR3: CAWSVQSGSNQPQHF

size: -
V: TRBV19
D: -
J: TRBJ1-5
DNA: TGTGCCAGTAGTACTAGGGGTGTCCAGCCCCAGCATTTT
CDR3: CASSTRGVQPQHF

size: -
V: TRBV28
D: -
J: TRBJ2-5
DNA: TGTGCCAGCAGGCCACAGGGCCAAGAGACCCAGTACTTC
CDR3: CASRPQGQETQYF

size: -
V: TRBV19
D: -
J: TRBJ1-5
DNA: TGTGCCAGTAGTTACAGTAGCAATCAGCCCCAGCATTTT
CDR3: CASSYSSNQPQHF

size: few
V: TRBV7-2
D: -
J: TRBJ2-5
DNA: TGTGCCAGCAGCCGGACAGAGTTGGTGACCCAGTACTTC
CDR3: CASSRTELVTQYF

size: -
V: TRBV5-1
D: -
J: TRBJ2-5
DNA: TGCGCCAGCAGCTTGGTAGGGGCACAAGAGACCCAGTACTTC
CDR3: CASSLVGAQETQYF

size: -
V: TRBV2
D: TRBD2
J: TRBJ2-1
DNA: TGTGCCAGCAGCCTAGCGGGGGGCCCCCGGAGAGAGCAGTTCTTC
CDR3: CASSLAGGPRREQFF

size: few
V: TRBV28
D: -
J: TRBJ1-4
DNA: TGTGCCAGCAGTTTTTTCTCCAGATCTAATGAAAAACTGTTTTTT
CDR3: CASSFFSRSNEKLFF

size: -
V: TRBV25-1
D: -
J: TRBJ1-4
DNA: TGTGCCAGCAGTGAATCAGGGGTTTTAGAAAAACTGTTTTTT
CDR3: CASSESGVLEKLFF

size: few
V: TRBV7-7
D: -
J: TRBJ2-2
DNA: TGTGCTAGCAGCTTCGGGGGAGAGGCCGGGGAGCTGTTTTTT
CDR3: CASSFGGEAGELFF